A selection of T cell receptor beta chains follows, all from one sample in a study of T cells in Graves' hyperthyroidism and ophthalmopathy. TCRdb re-derived calls from the multiplex PCR reads in MiXCR, one entry per CDR3 protein. The sample has a few hundred thousand distinct CDR3 sequences, roughly 15% seen once; the top ten hold over 25%. Sequencing was carried out using blood. Receptors originate from a woman between 45 and 65 years old with Graves' hyperthyroidism that later progressed to Graves' ophthalmopathy. The CDR3 runs from the conserved cysteine through the conserved F or W. D genes are given only for firm matches. Not all rows give a size; the values are once, few, many and, for expanded clones, a class.

>-|TRBV20-1|TRBJ1-1|-
TGCAGTGCTAGAAGACAGGTCCTGGAAGCTTTCTTT
CSARRQVLEAFF
>many|TRBV11-2|TRBJ2-7|TRBD1
TGTGCCAGCAGCCCGGCCGGGGACAGTGCCCTCTACGAGCAGTACTTC
CASSPAGDSALYEQYF
>many|TRBV28|TRBJ2-7|TRBD1
TGTGCCACTACAGGGGTAGTCACCTACGAGCAGTACTTC
CATTGVVTYEQYF
>many|TRBV5-6|TRBJ2-1|TRBD2
TGTGCCAGCAGCTTGTTACTAGCGGGGCCTCAGGATGAGCAGTTCTTC
CASSLLLAGPQDEQFF
>-|TRBV6-1|TRBJ1-2|-
TGTGCCAGCAGGGGGTCACTAAACTATGGCTACACCTTC
CASRGSLNYGYTF
>few|TRBV9|TRBJ2-1|-
TGTGCCAGCAGCCCTCCTCACAGGGCCCCGGAGCAGTTCTTC
CASSPPHRAPEQFF
>-|TRBV29-1|TRBJ1-4|-
TGCAGCGTTGCGGCAGATTCAACTAATGAAAAACTGTTTTTT
CSVAADSTNEKLFF
>-|TRBV11-2|TRBJ1-2|-
TGTGCCAGCAGCTTACGGGACGTAGATGGCTACACCTTC
CASSLRDVDGYTF
>many|TRBV7-9|TRBJ2-7|-
TGTGCCAGCAGCCTTCCGGGACACTACGAGCAGTACTTC
CASSLPGHYEQYF
>many|TRBV7-6|TRBJ2-1|-
TGTGCCAGCAGCTTAAGGAGCGGCACATCGCCCTACAATGAGCAGTTCTTC
CASSLRSGTSPYNEQFF
>-|TRBV27|TRBJ2-2|-
TGTGCCAGCAGATTCAACAGGAACACCGGGGAGCTGTTTTTT
CASRFNRNTGELFF
>many|TRBV6-5|TRBJ2-5|TRBD2
TGTGCCAGCAGTTACTCCCTAGCGGGAGGGGAGACCCAGTACTTC
CASSYSLAGGETQYF
>many|TRBV20-1|TRBJ2-4|-
TGCAGTGCCCCCCCAGGAGGGGGGAACATTCAGTACTTC
CSAPPGGGNIQYF
>many|TRBV18|TRBJ2-7|-
TGTGCCAGCTCACCACGTCACGGGGACGAGCAGTACTTC
CASSPRHGDEQYF
>-|TRBV10-1|TRBJ1-2|-
TGCGCCAGCAGTGAGTCGAGCGATTATGGCTACACCTTC
CASSESSDYGYTF
>-|TRBV28|TRBJ2-7|TRBD2
TGTGCCAGCAGTTTGGGGGGAGCGGGGAGGCGCTACGAGCAGTACTTC
CASSLGGAGRRYEQYF
>-|TRBV2|TRBJ1-6|-
TGTGCCAGCAGTGAGAGGTCCCAGCCCAATTCACCCCTCCACTTT
CASSERSQPNSPLHF
>many|TRBV2|TRBJ1-5|-
TGTGCCAGCAGCTGGGACAACAATCAGCCCCAGCATTTT
CASSWDNNQPQHF